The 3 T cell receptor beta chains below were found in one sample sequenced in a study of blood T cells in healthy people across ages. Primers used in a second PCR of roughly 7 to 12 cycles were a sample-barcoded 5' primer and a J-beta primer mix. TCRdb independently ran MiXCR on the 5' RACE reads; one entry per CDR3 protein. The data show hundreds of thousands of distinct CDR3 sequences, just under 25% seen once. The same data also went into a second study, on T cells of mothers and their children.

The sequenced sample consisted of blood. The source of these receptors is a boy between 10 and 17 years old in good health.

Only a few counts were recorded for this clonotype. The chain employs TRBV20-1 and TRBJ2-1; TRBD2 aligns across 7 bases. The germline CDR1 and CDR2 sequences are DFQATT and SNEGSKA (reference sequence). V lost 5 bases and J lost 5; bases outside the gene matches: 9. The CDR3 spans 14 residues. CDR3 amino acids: CSAPSGTTNNEQFF. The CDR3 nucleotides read TGCAGTGCTCCATCCGGGACTACCAACAATGAGCAGTTCTTC.

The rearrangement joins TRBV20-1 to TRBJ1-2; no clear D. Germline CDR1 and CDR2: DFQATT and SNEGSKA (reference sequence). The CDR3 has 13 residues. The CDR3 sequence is CSWGTPRGYGYTF. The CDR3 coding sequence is TGCAGCTGGGGAACTCCCCGCGGCTATGGCTACACCTTC.

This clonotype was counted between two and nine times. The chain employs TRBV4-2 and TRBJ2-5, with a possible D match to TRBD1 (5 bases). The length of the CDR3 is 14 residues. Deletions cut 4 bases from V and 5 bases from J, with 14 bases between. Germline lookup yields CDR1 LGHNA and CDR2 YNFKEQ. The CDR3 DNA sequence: TGTGCCAGCAGCCGTCCAGGGAAATCGGAGACCCAGTACTTC. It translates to CASSRPGKSETQYF.